This passage covers 23 T cell receptor beta chains from one sample sequenced in a study of beta chain features in type 1 diabetes. Of the isolated RNA, all was reverse transcribed, and so the sequenced material was expressed TCRB transcripts. Using immunoSEQ multiplex PCR, the repertoire was profiled, and TCRdb retains in-frame clones only, with some absent. The data contain nearly 350,000 clones, under 8.5% of them singletons. The specimen was central memory CD4+ T cells from blood. The receptors come from a woman in her late teens or twenties in good health.

This clone was observed a handful of times. J is TRBJ1-3 and V is TRBV9; TRBD1 matches at 8 bases. This CDR3 comprises 17 residues. Losses at the gene ends were 2 bases for V and 2 bases for J; bases not matched to a gene: 9. Germline loops: CDR1 SGDLS, CDR2 YYNGEE. The DNA of the CDR3 is TGTGCCAGCAGCGTGTCTCCGCAGGACAGGGCTGGAAACACCATATATTTT. The encoded protein is CASSVSPQDRAGNTIYF.

The chain couples TRBV27 to TRBJ2-1, with no clear D. V was pared by 7 bases and J by 2 bases, with 18 bases between. The germline V gene encodes CDR1 MNHEY and CDR2 SMNVEV (reference sequence). The CDR3 runs 16 residues. Written as DNA, the CDR3 is TGTGCCAGCAATCCCCTTCGGTCAGCCACCTACAATGAGCAGTTCTTC. Its protein is CASNPLRSATYNEQFF.

This chain joins TRBV2 and TRBJ1-2, with D hard to call. V lost 3 bases and J lost 7, with 15 bases in between. Per the germline V gene, CDR1 is SNHLY and CDR2 is FYNNEI. The CDR3 runs 14 residues. In DNA, the CDR3 is TGTGCCAGCAGTGATGATGGTCGTCCCTCTGGCTACACCTTC. The encoded protein is CASSDDGRPSGYTF.

This clone was observed many times. The chain uses TRBV7-2 and TRBJ2-1; D call uncertain. Trimming took off 4 bases at V and 3 bases at J, with 10 bases between the two ends. Looked up from germline, CDR1 is SGHTA and CDR2 is FQGNSA. The CDR3 is 14 residues long. The CDR3 DNA reads as TGTGCCAGCAGCTACGACTGGAACTACAATGAGCAGTTCTTC. It codes for CASSYDWNYNEQFF.

This clone was seen a handful of times. This chain links TRBV6-5 with TRBJ1-2; D perhaps matches TRBD1 (5 bases). Per germline, CDR1 MNHEY and CDR2 SVGAGI. The V end was cut by 6 bases, the J end by 4 bases, with 12 bases between. The CDR3 covers 13 residues. CDR3 protein: CASRETVLYGYTF. The CDR3 DNA reads as TGTGCCAGCAGAGAGACAGTCCTCTATGGCTACACCTTC.

As for this clone: A much larger clone is a single base away; this may be a read error. V gene TRBV25-1 combines with J gene TRBJ1-4, with TRBD1 matching 7 bases. Germline loops: CDR1 MGHDK, CDR2 SYGVNS. The CDR3 runs to 15 residues. This chain's CDR3 is CTSSSPTGRVGKLFF. The DNA of the CDR3 is TGTACCAGCAGTTCACCGACAGGGAGGGTTGGAAAACTGTTTTTT.

This clone appeared a few times. V usage is TRBV6-5 and J usage is TRBJ2-5; no firm D call. Per the germline V gene, CDR1 is MNHEY and CDR2 is SVGAGI. This CDR3 has 13 residues. Trimming took 0 bases from V and 7 from J, leaving 9 bases between them. For the CDR3, the DNA is TGTGCCAGCAGTTACTCTAGGGCCGGGACCCAGTACTTC. Encoded protein: CASSYSRAGTQYF.

For this clone: This may stem from a read error, because a much larger clone lies one nucleotide away. V usage is TRBV7-8 and J usage is TRBJ1-1; 7 nucleotides align to TRBD1. Looked up from germline, CDR1 is SGHVS and CDR2 is FQNEAQ. CDR3 size: 15 residues. V dropped 3 bases and J dropped 0; count of bases not matched to a gene: 4. The CDR3 is CASSLGTDMNTEAFF. CDR3 DNA sequence: TGTGCCAGCAGCTTGGGGACAGACATGAACACTGAAGCTTTCTTT.

The rearrangement links TRBV5-1 to TRBJ2-3; tentative D call: TRBD1 (5 bases). With 0 bases removed from V and 6 bases from J, the gap between germline ends came to 11 bases. Germline V lookup: CDR1 SGHRS, CDR2 YFSETQ. CDR3 length equals 14 residues. CDR3 DNA: TGCGCCAGCAGCTTGGAGGGGAAATTGGATACGCAGTATTTT. This codes for CASSLEGKLDTQYF.

This clone has ten or more counts. V is TRBV11-2 and J is TRBJ2-2; the D is unclear. Trimming pared 3 bases from V and 1 base from J, leaving 6 bases between. The V gene's germline CDR1 is SGHAT and CDR2 FQNNGV. There are 14 residues in the CDR3. CDR3 in amino acids: CASSLRGNTGELFF. CDR3 nucleotide sequence: TGTGCCAGCAGCTTGCGAGGGAACACCGGGGAGCTGTTTTTT.

DNA of the CDR3: TGCGCCAGCAGCCAAGAGCGGGTCGGGGTCTACGAGCAGTACTTC. It encodes CASSQERVGVYEQYF. This chain connects TRBV4-1 to TRBJ2-7; TRBD2 might be the D (5 bases). This CDR3 comprises 15 residues. Germline loops: CDR1 MGHRA, CDR2 YSYEKL. The V and J ends lost 0 bases and 3 bases respectively, with 12 bases between them.

This clone was picked up a small number of times. Other DNA sequences in the same sample also yield this CDR3. The chain links TRBV7-8 to TRBJ2-2; no firm D call. CDR3 size: 17 residues. V was trimmed by 2 bases and J by 1 base, leaving 14 bases between them. Germline lookup yields CDR1 SGHVS and CDR2 FQNEAQ. The CDR3 nucleotides read TGTGCCAGCAGCTTATCGGGTCTCCCCCGGAACACCGGGGAGCTGTTTTTT. It is translated as CASSLSGLPRNTGELFF.

Comment on this clone: In the same sample, other DNA sequences code for this CDR3. The chain has TRBV7-3 and TRBJ1-1; D may be TRBD1 (5 bases). With 4 bases removed from V and 3 bases from J, the gap between germline ends came to 9 bases. The CDR3 totals 13 residues. Germline lookup yields CDR1 SGHTA and CDR2 FQGTGA. The CDR3 DNA follows: TGTGCCAGCAGCTCCTCGGGGGACACTGAAGCTTTCTTT. Its translation is CASSSSGDTEAFF.

This clone was found a few times. The chain is built from TRBV6-5 and TRBJ2-7; D might be TRBD1 or TRBD2, each matching 5 bases. This CDR3 is built from 12 residues. CDR1 is MNHEY and CDR2 is SVGAGI in the germline V gene. V lost 5 bases and J 6 bases, leaving 11 bases between the germline ends. CDR3 sequence: CASSGDGVEQYF. The DNA of the CDR3 is TGTGCCAGCAGTGGGGACGGAGTCGAGCAGTACTTC.

This clone was counted at least ten times. The V gene is TRBV11-2, the J gene TRBJ2-2; D is possibly TRBD1 (6 bases). Germline CDR1 is SGHAT and CDR2 is FQNNGV. The length of the CDR3 is 16 residues. With 1 base removed from V and 5 bases from J, the gap between germline ends came to 14 bases. CDR3 sequence reads: CASSLVGQFGTGELFF. For the CDR3, the DNA is TGTGCCAGCAGCTTAGTAGGACAGTTCGGTACCGGGGAGCTGTTTTTT. Full variable domain (missing parts from reference TRBV11-2 and TRBJ2-2): EAGVAQSPRYKIIEKRQSVAFWCNPISGHATLYWYQQILGQGPKLLIQFQNNGVVDDSQLPKDRFSAERLKGVDSTLKIQPAKLEDSAVYLCASSLVGQFGTGELFFGEGSRLTVL.

In this sample, this clone turned up a few times. The chain joins TRBV18 to TRBJ2-3, with TRBD2 identical over 7 bases. Germline assignment: CDR1 KGHSH and CDR2 LQKENI. Trimming removed 3 bases from V and 1 base from J; junction bases left unmatched: 7. The CDR3 has 16 amino acids. The CDR3 protein is CASSPGGNLGTDTQYF. DNA for the CDR3: TGTGCCAGCTCACCCGGGGGGAACTTAGGCACAGATACGCAGTATTTT.

V is TRBV7-2 and J is TRBJ1-5, with D uncertain. V lost 5 bases and J lost 0, with 11 bases in between. This CDR3 is 15 amino acids long. The germline V gene has CDR1 SGHTA and CDR2 FQGNSA. CDR3 coding DNA: TGTGCCAGCAGCCCCTCGGCGGCTAGCAATCAGCCCCAGCATTTT. As protein: CASSPSAASNQPQHF.

This clone was counted between two and nine times. The chain has TRBV18 and TRBJ2-7; TRBD1 is a possible D gene (6 bases). This CDR3 has 16 amino acids. Deletions cut 4 bases from V and 3 bases from J, with 19 bases between. Germline CDR1 KGHSH, CDR2 LQKENI. The CDR3 nucleotides read TGTGCCAGCTCACACGGGACACCCACTGGGCGCTACGAGCAGTACTTC. Amino acid sequence: CASSHGTPTGRYEQYF.

This clone was counted a few times. One end of the junction does not line up with germline, which may come from a read error. The chain combines TRBV7-7 with TRBJ2-1; weak D call: TRBD2 (7 bases). The germline gives CDR1 SSHAT, CDR2 FNYEAQ (reference sequence). The CDR3 consists of 19 residues. This chain's CDR3 is CASSFFPRGASGARNEQFF. Here the CDR3 DNA reads TGTGCTAGCAGCTTTTTCCCTAGGGGGGCTAGCGGAGCGAGGAATGAGCAGTTCTTC.

This clone was counted a few times. This chain joins TRBV7-2 and TRBJ2-1; 7 bases map to TRBD1. The germline V gene encodes CDR1 SGHTA and CDR2 FQGNSA. This CDR3 is built from 15 residues. The V segment lost 5 bases and the J segment 9 bases; nucleotides outside the gene matches: 13. CDR3 nucleotides: TGTGCCAGCAGCCCTGACAGGGCAGGTTTCGGTGAGCAGTTCTTC. This translates into CASSPDRAGFGEQFF.

This clone showed up many times. This chain uses TRBV7-9 with TRBJ1-4, with D unclear. The germline V gene has CDR1 SEHNR and CDR2 FQNEAQ (reference sequence). V was cut by 8 bases and J by 7 bases, with 8 bases left in between. This CDR3 is built from 11 residues. CDR3 coding DNA: TGTGCCAGCGACGACGGTGAAAAACTGTTTTTT. Protein: CASDDGEKLFF.

V gene TRBV7-9 combines with J gene TRBJ1-1; TRBD1 aligns across 7 bases. CDR1 and CDR2 (germline): SEHNR, FQNEAQ (reference sequence). V shed 0 bases, J shed 11 bases, and the junction held 3 bases outside the gene matches. The CDR3 length is 12 residues. The CDR3 spells CASSLATGEAFF. Written as DNA, the CDR3 is TGTGCCAGCAGCTTAGCTACAGGGGAGGCTTTCTTT.

V is TRBV4-3 and J is TRBJ1-1; no reliable D call. Germline-derived CDR1 and CDR2 are LGHNA and YSLEER. With 0 bases removed from V and 5 bases from J, the gap between germline ends came to 13 bases. The CDR3 contains 15 residues. CDR3 region: CASSQDNVLVTEAFF. CDR3 bases: TGCGCCAGCAGCCAAGATAATGTTTTGGTTACTGAAGCTTTCTTT.